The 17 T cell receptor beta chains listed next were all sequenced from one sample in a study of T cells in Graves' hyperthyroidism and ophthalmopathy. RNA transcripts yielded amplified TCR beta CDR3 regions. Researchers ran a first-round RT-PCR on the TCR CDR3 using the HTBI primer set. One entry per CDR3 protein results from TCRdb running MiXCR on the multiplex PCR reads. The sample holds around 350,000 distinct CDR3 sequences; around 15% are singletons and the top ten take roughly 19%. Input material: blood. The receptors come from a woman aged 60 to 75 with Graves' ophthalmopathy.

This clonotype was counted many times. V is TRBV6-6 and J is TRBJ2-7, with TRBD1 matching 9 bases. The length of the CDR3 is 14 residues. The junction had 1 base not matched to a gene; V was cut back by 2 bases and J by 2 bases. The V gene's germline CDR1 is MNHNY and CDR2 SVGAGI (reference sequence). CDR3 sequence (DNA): TGTGCCAGCAGTTACCGGGACAGGGCCTACGAGCAGTACTTC. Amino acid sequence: CASSYRDRAYEQYF.

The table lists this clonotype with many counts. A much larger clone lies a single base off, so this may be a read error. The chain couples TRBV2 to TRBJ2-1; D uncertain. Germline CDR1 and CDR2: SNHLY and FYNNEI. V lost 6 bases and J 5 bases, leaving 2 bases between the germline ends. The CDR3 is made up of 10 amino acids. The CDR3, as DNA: TGTGCCAGCAGACACAATGAGCAGTTCTTC. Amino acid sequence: CASRHNEQFF.

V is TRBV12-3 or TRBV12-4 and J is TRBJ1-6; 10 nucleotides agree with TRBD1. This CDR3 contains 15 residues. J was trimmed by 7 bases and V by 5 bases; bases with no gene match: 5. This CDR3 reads CASSPAGQGNSPLHF. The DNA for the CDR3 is TGTGCCAGCAGTCCAGCGGGACAGGGGAATTCACCCCTCCACTTT.

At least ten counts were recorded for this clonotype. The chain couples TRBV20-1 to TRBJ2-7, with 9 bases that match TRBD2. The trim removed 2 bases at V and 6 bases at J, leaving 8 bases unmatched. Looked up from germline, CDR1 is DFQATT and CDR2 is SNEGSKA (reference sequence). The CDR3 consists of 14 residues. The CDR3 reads CSARNLAGNGEQYF. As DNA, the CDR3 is TGCAGTGCTAGAAATCTAGCGGGAAACGGCGAGCAGTACTTC.

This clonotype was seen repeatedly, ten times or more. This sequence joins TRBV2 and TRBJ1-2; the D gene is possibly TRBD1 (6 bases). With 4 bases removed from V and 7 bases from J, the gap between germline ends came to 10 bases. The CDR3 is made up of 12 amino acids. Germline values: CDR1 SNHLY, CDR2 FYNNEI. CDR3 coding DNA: TGTGCCAGCAGTGGGGACACGCGTGGCTACACCTTC. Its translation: CASSGDTRGYTF.

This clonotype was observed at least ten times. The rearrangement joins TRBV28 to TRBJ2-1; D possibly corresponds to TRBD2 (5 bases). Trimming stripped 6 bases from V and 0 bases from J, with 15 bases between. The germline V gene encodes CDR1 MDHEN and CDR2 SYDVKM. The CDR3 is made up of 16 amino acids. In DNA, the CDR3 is TGTGCCAGCAGGTCAATAGCGATTAGCTCCTACAATGAGCAGTTCTTC. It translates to CASRSIAISSYNEQFF.

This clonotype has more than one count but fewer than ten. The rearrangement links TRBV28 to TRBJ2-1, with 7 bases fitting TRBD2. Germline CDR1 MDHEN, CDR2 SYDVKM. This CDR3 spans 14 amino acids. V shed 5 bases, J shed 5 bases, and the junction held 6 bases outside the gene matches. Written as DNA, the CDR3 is TGTGCCAGCAGTGCTGCGGGAGTACACAATGAGCAGTTCTTC. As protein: CASSAAGVHNEQFF.

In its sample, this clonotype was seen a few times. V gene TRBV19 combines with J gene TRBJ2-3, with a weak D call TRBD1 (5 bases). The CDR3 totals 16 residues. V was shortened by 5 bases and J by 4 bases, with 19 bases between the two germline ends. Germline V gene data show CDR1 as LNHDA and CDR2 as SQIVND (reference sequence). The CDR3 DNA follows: TGTGCCAGTAGTGCCCGGATGGGGCAGGGTTCAGATACGCAGTATTTT. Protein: CASSARMGQGSDTQYF.

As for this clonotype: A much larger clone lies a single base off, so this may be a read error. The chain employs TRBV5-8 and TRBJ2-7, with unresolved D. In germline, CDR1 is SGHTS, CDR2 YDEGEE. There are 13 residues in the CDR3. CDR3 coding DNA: TGCGCCAGCAGCTTGGCCGGGTATCCCGAGCAGTACTTC. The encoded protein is CASSLAGYPEQYF.

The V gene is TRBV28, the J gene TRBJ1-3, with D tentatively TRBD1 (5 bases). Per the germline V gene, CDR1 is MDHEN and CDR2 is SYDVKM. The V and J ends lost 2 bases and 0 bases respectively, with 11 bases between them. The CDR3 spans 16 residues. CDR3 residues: CASSLGGSSSGNTIYF. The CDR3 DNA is TGTGCCAGCAGTTTAGGGGGTTCGAGCTCTGGAAACACCATATATTTT.

CDR3 sequence reads: CASSQDLGGRSREQYF. The CDR3, as DNA: TGCGCCAGCAGCCAAGATTTGGGCGGGAGGTCTCGCGAGCAGTACTTC. The chain couples TRBV4-1 to TRBJ2-7, with 8 positions matching TRBD2. CDR1 is MGHRA, CDR2 YSYEKL, per germline. This CDR3 comprises 16 residues. The V segment lost 0 bases and the J segment 6 bases; nucleotides outside the gene matches: 10.

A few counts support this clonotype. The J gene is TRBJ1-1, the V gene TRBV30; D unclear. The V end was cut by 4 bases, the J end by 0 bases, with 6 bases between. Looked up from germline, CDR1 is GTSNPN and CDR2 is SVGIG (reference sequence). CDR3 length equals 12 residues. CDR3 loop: CAWTRLNTEAFF. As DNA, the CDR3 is TGTGCCTGGACCCGGTTGAACACTGAAGCTTTCTTT.

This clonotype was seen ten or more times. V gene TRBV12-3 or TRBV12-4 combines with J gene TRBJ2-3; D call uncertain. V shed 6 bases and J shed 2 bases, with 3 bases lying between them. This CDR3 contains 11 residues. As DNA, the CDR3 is TGTGCCAGCAGATACACAGATACGCAGTATTTT. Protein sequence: CASRYTDTQYF.

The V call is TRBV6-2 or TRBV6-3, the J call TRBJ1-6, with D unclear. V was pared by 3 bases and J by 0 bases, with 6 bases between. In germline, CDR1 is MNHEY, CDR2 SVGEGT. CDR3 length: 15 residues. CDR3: CASSYEGSYNSPLHF. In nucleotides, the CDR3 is TGTGCCAGCAGTTATGAGGGCTCCTATAATTCACCCCTCCACTTT.

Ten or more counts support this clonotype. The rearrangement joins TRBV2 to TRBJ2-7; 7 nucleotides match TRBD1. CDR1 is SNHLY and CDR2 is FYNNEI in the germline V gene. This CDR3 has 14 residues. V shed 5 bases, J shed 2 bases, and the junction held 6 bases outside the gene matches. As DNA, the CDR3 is TGTGCCAGCAGTAGGGACAGCTGGACCTACGAGCAGTACTTC. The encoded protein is CASSRDSWTYEQYF. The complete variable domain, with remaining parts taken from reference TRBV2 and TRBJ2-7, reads EPEVTQTPSHQVTQMGQEVILRCVPISNHLYFYWYRQILGQKVEFLVSFYNNEISEKSEIFDDQFSVERPDGSNFTLKIRSTKLEDSAMYFCASSRDSWTYEQYFGPGTRLTVT.

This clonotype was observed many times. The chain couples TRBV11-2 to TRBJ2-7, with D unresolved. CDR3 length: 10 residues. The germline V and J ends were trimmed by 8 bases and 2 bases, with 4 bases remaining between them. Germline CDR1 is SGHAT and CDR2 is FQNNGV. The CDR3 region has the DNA TGTGCCAGCGGAGCCTACGAGCAGTACTTC. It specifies CASGAYEQYF.

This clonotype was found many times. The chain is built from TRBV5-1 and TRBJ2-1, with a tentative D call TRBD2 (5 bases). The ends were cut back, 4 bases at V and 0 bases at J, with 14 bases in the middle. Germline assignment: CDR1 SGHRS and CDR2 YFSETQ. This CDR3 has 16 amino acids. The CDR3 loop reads CASSPRGGSSYNEQFF. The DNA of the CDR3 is TGCGCCAGCAGCCCACGGGGTGGGAGCTCCTACAATGAGCAGTTCTTC.